The following is a TCR beta chain sequence with its context. The study ran its PCR with 60 Vbeta and 13 Jbeta primers. The data were produced by immunoSEQ multiplex PCR, yet TCRdb's version contains in-frame clones alone and is incomplete. The table has 150,000 to 200,000 clones, 65% to 85% seen once; the top ten hold approximately 7.1%. The data belong to a study of cytomegalovirus exposure and HLA in healthy donors. This CDR3 is built from 14 residues. CDR1 and CDR2 from the germline V gene are MNHEY and SVGAGI. Trimming left V 5 bases short and J 4 bases short, with 11 bases between. This receptor was taken from a man aged 40-55 years in good health and CMV-seropositive. J is TRBJ2-2 and V is TRBV6-5, with unresolved D. Sequenced: PBMCs. This CDR3 reads CASSQYTGTGELFF. In nucleotides, the CDR3 is TGTGCCAGCAGTCAATATACGGGCACCGGGGAGCTGTTTTTT.